This is a list of T cell receptor beta chains from one sample in a study of monozygotic twins with inflammatory bowel disease. TCRdb reworked the 5' RACE reads into one entry per CDR3 protein, no DNA. The sample's table shows 420,000 or so distinct CDR3 sequences. The sample taken for sequencing was blood. Receptors originate from a human donor with ulcerative colitis or Crohn's disease, or a healthy co-twin of an affected twin (not recorded which). Both conserved end residues are part of each CDR3.

v_call	j_call	cdr3_aa
TRBV5-1	TRBJ1-6	CASSLAGVVRNSPLHF
TRBV5-5	TRBJ1-1	CASSSLSGMNTEAFF
TRBV7-3	TRBJ2-2	CASSTTNTGELFF
TRBV4-1	TRBJ2-7	CASSLQRGSSYEQYF
TRBV20-1	TRBJ2-5	CSAVGPDEETQYF
TRBV4-1	TRBJ1-2	CASSQDPTLPNYGYTF
TRBV20-1	TRBJ1-2	CSGASNGRGYTF
TRBV5-8	TRBJ2-7	CASSLQLAGVSEQYF
TRBV18	TRBJ2-3	CASSPGVGPDTQYF
TRBV27	TRBJ1-3	CASSPGTERNTIYF